This record looks at one T cell receptor (beta chain) sequence and its context. The data were obtained in a study of response to subunit inactivated influenza vaccine. Via MiXCR, TCRdb re-called the RT-PCR reads, giving one row per CDR3 protein. The data contain 600,000 to 850,000 distinct CDR3 sequences, 12% to 15% of them seen just once; the ten biggest clones take up about 7.6%. Per the germline V gene, CDR1 is SGDLS and CDR2 is YYNGEE. V was shortened by 5 bases and J by 3 bases, with 11 bases between the two germline ends. The CDR3 is 14 residues long. Sequenced material: PBMCs from blood, taken 14 days before vaccination. The rearrangement uses TRBV9 and TRBJ2-2, with D perhaps TRBD1 (6 bases). The origin of this receptor is a man between 50 and 59 years old who received an inactivated influenza vaccine. The CDR3 region has the DNA TGTGCCAGCAGAGCGGACAGTTACACCGGGGAGCTGTTTTTT. Protein product: CASRADSYTGELFF.